This T cell receptor beta chain was sequenced in a study of shared clonotypes between healthy human individuals. Profiled with immunoSEQ multiplex PCR; TCRdb holds only in-frame clones, not every one. The data hold more than 1,200,000 clones, with around 98.5% observed a single time. The J segment lost 4 bases and the V segment lost 0 bases, leaving 13 bases of the junction unmatched. Germline CDR1 reads SGHVS; CDR2 reads FNYEAQ. This CDR3 is built from 19 residues. The sequence was obtained from a man between 25 and 39 years old in good health. Material for sequencing was naive CD4+ T cells sorted from blood. This sample's subset: CD45RA+ positively selected. The chain uses TRBV7-6 and TRBJ2-1; 9 positions match TRBD2. The CDR3 DNA reads TGTGCCAGCAGCTTAGCTTCCTTCTCGCGGGAGGGATTATACAATGAGCAGTTCTTC. Protein sequence: CASSLASFSREGLYNEQFF. Full variable domain (remainder filled in from reference TRBV7-6 and TRBJ2-1): GAGVSQSPRYKVTKRGQDVALRCDPISGHVSLYWYRQALGQGPEFLTYFNYEAQQDKSGLPNDRFSAERPEGSISTLTIQRTEQRDSAMYRCASSLASFSREGLYNEQFFGPGTRLTVL.